The TCR beta chain described here comes from a study of cytomegalovirus exposure and HLA in healthy donors (dated by TCRdb to 2016 to 2017). Notes on the research overall: According to an earlier analysis of 450 to 650 of the donors, about 179 million T cells yielded 100 million or so unique TCR beta sequences and 250 to 350 Gb of sequence data. A later genetic analysis used genome-wide SNP genotypes for about 65% of the 666 donors, treating that subset as a discovery cohort. The study combined high-throughput TCR immunosequencing, statistical association of individual TCRs with disease status, and machine learning to predict cytomegalovirus infection status. Among a few hundred genotyped donors of the cohort, an average of approximately 240,000 unique TCR beta nucleotide sequences were sequenced per donor, roughly 18% of them non-productive. The aim of the study was to test whether cataloging public T cell receptors could identify signatures of past pathogen exposure. The study profiled the T cell repertoires of approximately 700 subjects by immunosequencing and related them to cytomegalovirus serostatus. In an earlier analysis of more than 550 of the donors, high-throughput TCR beta sequencing was used to judge whether each TCR beta V gene segment behaved as functional or pseudogenic. Rather than drawing on any new phenotypic data, the later analysis identified candidate immune exposures from TCR beta sequences and the way those sequences occurred across donors. The number of donors typed differed by locus, with roughly 620-630 for A, B, C, DRB1 and DQB1, roughly 520 for DQA1, nearly 610 for DPA1, and under 490 for DPB1. All discovery cohort repertoires had been generated on a single sequencing platform. Around 330 gigabases of sequencing data and approximately 92 million unique TCR sequences made up an early release that covered roughly 670 HLA-typed donors. In a later analysis, previously published TCR beta repertoires from several hundred donors were re-analyzed and high-resolution HLA genotyping was added so that TCR occurrence patterns could be studied. Donor age, sex, ethnicity and CMV serostatus were collected together with the repertoire data. Of the 398 genotyped donors, over 70% fell in the genetic ancestry cluster associated with self-reported Caucasian donors. A handful of DR-DQ haplotypes were handled as single units for association and clustering because linkage in the cohort was strong. Along with the approximately 700-subject first cohort, a separate validation cohort of roughly 110 different subjects was used. HLA typing covered class I and class II loci at four-digit resolution.

Receptors were amplified or captured by the immunoSEQ multiplex PCR assay. The multiplex PCR relied on a mix of 60 forward primers for TCR Vbeta segments and 13 reverse primers for TCR Jbeta segments. A multiplex PCR assay on genomic DNA amplified the CDR3 region of rearranged TCR beta genes. Amplified TCR beta libraries were sequenced as 87-base-pair reads on the Illumina HiSeq System. Per the source publication's procedure: Across the roughly 640 repertoires, a later analysis counted 80 million or so unique TCR beta chains, around 10 million of which were shared by at least two donors. A nearest-neighbor algorithm error-corrected the raw reads and collapsed the reads into unique sequences, merging closely related sequences to remove PCR and sequencing errors. Alignment of CDR3 sequences to IMGT reference sequences was used to assign V, D and J gene segments. For a sequence to be retained, at least a six-nucleotide match to both a V gene segment and a J gene segment was required. Rearrangements were classified as productive when the CDR3 lacked stop codons and remained in frame with V and J, and all other rearrangements were classified as non-productive. CDR3 was defined by IMGT convention, running from the second conserved V-encoded cysteine to the conserved J-encoded phenylalanine. The earlier analysis of around 640 of the donors excluded sequences that lacked an unambiguous match to a single V gene segment. An earlier analysis of fewer than 750 of the donors classified V segments as functional when productive rearrangements were above 56.7% and as segregating when the standard deviation between donors was above 5%. To diagnose cytomegalovirus status from the catalog of TCR beta chain sequences, a statistical classification framework was built. In a later analysis, V and J genes were assigned by comparing TCR nucleotide sequences against IMGT/GENE-DB human TR gene sequences. The TCRdist pipeline was used in a later analysis to assign CDR3 sequences and most-parsimonious VDJ recombination scenarios. In a later analysis, each TCR beta chain was defined by its CDR3 amino acid sequence together with its V-gene family, and reads lacking a unique V-gene family were excluded. A later analysis removed 500 to 600 highly shared, low-generation-probability nucleotide sequences to deal with suspected cross-contamination and a sequencing artifact. For each public chain, a later analysis derived a clonal expansion index from normalized ranks of inferred template counts within each repertoire. A later analysis computed generation probabilities with a VDJ recombination model fitted to out-of-frame rearrangements, and checked the results against IGoR. Hypergeometric tests were used in a later analysis to score TCR-TCR, TCR-HLA and TCR-CMV co-occurrence, with a repertoire-size bias correction applied to the TCR pairs. False discovery rates were estimated in a later analysis by permuting HLA or CMV assignments 20 times. In a later analysis, co-occurring TCRs were grouped with DBSCAN, and TCRdist sequence similarity was added when clustering was performed within HLA-allele-positive subsets. Co-occurrence clustering excluded repertoires with fewer than 30,000 or more than 120,000 public chains, plus five with anomalous nucleotide sharing. The clones in this table, taken by TCRdb from immuneACCESS, are in-frame only. Not every clone is retained; where verified, under half of the shortfall comes from an unresolved V gene, and the cause of the rest is unknown. The V and J calls and clone size are taken from that table; D and trimming were inferred from the DNA. Counted in this sample were 95,000 to 150,000 clones; roughly four fifths of them appeared once. The biggest ten clones account for approximately 1.8% of the sample.

Notes on this clone: This clone's antigen is unknown. Per-base quality was not reported, and no clone a single base away is much larger than it.

The germline V gene specifies SNHLY as CDR1 and FYNNEI as CDR2. The CDR3 goes from the cysteine to the phenylalanine over 13 residues. The read is trimmed to its CDR3 DNA, 39 bases read in frame from base 1. The junction carries 6 bases between V and J, which are trimmed by 1 base and 3 bases respectively. Study-wide conclusions, independent of this receptor: In this cohort, only TCR beta chains were sequenced, and detectable features were limited by the absence of alpha or paired-chain data. According to a later genetic analysis, donors in an Asian-associated ancestry cluster had fewer N-insertions in productive TCRs than the roughly 670-donor mean. A further reported finding was that TCR beta sequences accurately predicted the HLA-A and HLA-B alleles for most subjects in the first cohort. HLA typing was unavailable for some donors at each locus, so association tests used only the typed subset. Approximately 16 rarely observed V segments, including chromosome 9 orphons, were excluded from the earlier analysis of several hundred of the donors because counts were too low. Linkage disequilibrium might explain the correlated functional status among segregating V segments, but an unknown experimental factor could not be ruled out. In a later analysis, most CMV-associated TCR beta chains were found to appear HLA-restricted, with HLA associations seemingly driven largely by CMV exposure. When HLA alleles, especially DR and DQ, strongly co-occurred, TCR associations were difficult to assign to individual alleles. The classifier was reported to diagnose cytomegalovirus status with high specificity and sensitivity in both the original cohort and the validation cohort. According to the authors, the approach could potentially be generalized to other disease states and immunological phenotypes. In a later analysis, around 17,000 TCR beta sequences were associated with specific HLA alleles at a false discovery rate of 0.05. A group of highly shared sequence variants was considered likely to be a technical artifact of the sequencing pipeline. Roughly uniform sequencing depth across donors was assumed in presence/absence analyses, although this assumption may not hold. According to a later analysis, TCR association rates differed among HLA loci, with DRB1 alleles showing the most associated TCRs and HLA-C alleles showing the fewest. Several of the top co-occurrence clusters appeared to be linked to parvovirus B19, influenza, CMV and Epstein-Barr virus, according to a later analysis. A total of fewer than 200 TCR beta chains were listed by the study as associated with cytomegalovirus. Some IMGT-functional V segments, including TRBV6-2 and TRBV6-3, could not be told apart with the 87-base-pair reads, so those segments were excluded. While some public TCRs were present in many individuals, most TCR sequences turned up only very rarely across donors. A few of the identified cytomegalovirus-associated TCR beta chains were confirmed in vitro to be specific for cytomegalovirus antigens. For the cohort, immune exposure information was limited to CMV serostatus. In a later genetic analysis, a missense DCLRE1C variant was associated with V-gene and J-gene trimming of TCR beta chains, and the association was replicated in an independent cohort. Compared with equally common non-associated chains, HLA-associated TCR beta chains in a later analysis were more clonally expanded and had lower generation probabilities. In an earlier analysis of 587 of the donors, most TCR beta V segments appeared in productive rearrangements about 90% or about 30% of the time, broadly matching IMGT annotations.

In total, more than 500 healthy bone marrow donors made up the cohort. At the time of sampling, every cohort member was nominally healthy, though immune exposures that went unrecorded were likely present. The donor was CMV seronegative and was included in the group of about 400 seronegative cohort members. A peripheral blood sample was collected from each donor, and TCR beta sequencing was performed on peripheral blood mononuclear cells. Genomic DNA extraction from the blood cell samples was performed with the Qiagen DNeasy Blood Extraction Kit. The rearrangement combines TRBV2 with TRBJ1-2; perhaps TRBD1 is the D gene, with 5 bases matching. Sequenced: PBMCs. This clonotype was obtained from a man in his forties or fifties in good health and CMV-seronegative. The DNA is as follows: TGTGCCAGCAGTGAAGGGGGCGACTATGGCTACACCTTC. Its protein is CASSEGGDYGYTF.